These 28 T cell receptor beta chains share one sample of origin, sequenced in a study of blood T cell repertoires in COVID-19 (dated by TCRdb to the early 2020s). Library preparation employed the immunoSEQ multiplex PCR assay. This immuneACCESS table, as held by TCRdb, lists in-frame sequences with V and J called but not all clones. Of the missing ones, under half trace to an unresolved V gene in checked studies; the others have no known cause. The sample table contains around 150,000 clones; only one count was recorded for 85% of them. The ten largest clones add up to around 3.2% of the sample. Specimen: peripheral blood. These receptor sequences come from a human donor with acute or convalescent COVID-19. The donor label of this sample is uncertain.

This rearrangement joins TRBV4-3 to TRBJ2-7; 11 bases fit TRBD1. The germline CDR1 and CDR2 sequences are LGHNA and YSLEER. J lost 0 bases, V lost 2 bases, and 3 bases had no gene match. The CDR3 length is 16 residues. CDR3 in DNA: TGCGCCAGCAGCCAATACGGGACAGGGGGCTCCTACGAGCAGTACTTC. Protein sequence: CASSQYGTGGSYEQYF.

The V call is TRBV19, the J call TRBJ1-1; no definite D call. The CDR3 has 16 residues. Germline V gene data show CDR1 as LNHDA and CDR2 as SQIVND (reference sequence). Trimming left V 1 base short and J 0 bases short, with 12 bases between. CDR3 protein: CASSIASLPMNTEAFF. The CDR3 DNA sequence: TGTGCCAGTAGTATAGCTTCCCTCCCTATGAACACTGAAGCTTTCTTT.

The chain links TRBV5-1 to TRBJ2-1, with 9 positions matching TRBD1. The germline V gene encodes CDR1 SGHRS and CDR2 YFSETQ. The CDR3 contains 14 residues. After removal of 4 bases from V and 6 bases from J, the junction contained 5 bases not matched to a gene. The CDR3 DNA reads TGCGCCAGCAGCCCGGGACAGGGAATCAATGAGCAGTTCTTC. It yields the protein CASSPGQGINEQFF.

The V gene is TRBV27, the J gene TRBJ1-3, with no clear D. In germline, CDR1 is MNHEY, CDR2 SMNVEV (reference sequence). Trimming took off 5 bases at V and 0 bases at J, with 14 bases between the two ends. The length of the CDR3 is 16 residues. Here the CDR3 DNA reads TGTGCCAGCAGTCCCTCGCGGGCTGGCTCTGGAAACACCATATATTTT. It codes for CASSPSRAGSGNTIYF.

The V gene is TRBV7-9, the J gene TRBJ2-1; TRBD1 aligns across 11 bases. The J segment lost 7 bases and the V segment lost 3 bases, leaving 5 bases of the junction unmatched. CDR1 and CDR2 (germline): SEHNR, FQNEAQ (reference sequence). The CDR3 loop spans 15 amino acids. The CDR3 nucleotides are TGTGCCAGCAGCTTGGGGACAGGGGGTTTTAATGAGCAGTTCTTC. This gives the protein CASSLGTGGFNEQFF.

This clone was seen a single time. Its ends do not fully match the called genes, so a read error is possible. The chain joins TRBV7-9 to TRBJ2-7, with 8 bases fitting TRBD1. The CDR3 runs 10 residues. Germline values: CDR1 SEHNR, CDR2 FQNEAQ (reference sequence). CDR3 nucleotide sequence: TGTGCCAGCGGTATCACAGGGGGTAACTTC. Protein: CASGITGGNF.

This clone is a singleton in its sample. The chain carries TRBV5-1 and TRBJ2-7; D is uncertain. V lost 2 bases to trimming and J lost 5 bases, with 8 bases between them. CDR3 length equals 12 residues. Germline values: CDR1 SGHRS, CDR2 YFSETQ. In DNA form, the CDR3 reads TGCGCCAGCAGCTTCTTGGGCAACGAGCAGTACTTC. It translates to CASSFLGNEQYF.

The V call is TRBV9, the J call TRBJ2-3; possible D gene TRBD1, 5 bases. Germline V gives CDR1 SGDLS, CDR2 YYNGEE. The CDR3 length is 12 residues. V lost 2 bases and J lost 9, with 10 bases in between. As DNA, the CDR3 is TGTGCCAGCAGCGTTGGGGCTCGGACGCAGTATTTT. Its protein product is CASSVGARTQYF.

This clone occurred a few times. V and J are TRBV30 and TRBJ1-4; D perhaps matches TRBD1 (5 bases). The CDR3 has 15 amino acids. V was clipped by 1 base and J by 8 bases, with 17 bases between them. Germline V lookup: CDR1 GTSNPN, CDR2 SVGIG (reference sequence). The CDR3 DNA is TGTGCCTGGAGTGCCCTTGGGGGGGATGGGGAAAAACTGTTTTTT. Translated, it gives CAWSALGGDGEKLFF.

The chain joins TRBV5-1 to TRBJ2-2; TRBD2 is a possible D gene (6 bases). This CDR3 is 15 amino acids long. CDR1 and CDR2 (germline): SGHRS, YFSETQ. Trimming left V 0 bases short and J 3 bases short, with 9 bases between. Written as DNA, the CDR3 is TGCGCCAGCAGCTTGGTTGGCGGGGACACCGGGGAGCTGTTTTTT. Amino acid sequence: CASSLVGGDTGELFF.

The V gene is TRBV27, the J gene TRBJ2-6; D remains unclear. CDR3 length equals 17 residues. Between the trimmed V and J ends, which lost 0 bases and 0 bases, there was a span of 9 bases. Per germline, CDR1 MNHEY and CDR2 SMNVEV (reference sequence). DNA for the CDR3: TGTGCCAGCAGTTTATCGGGCTTCAGCTCTGGGGCCAACGTCCTGACTTTC. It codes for CASSLSGFSSGANVLTF.

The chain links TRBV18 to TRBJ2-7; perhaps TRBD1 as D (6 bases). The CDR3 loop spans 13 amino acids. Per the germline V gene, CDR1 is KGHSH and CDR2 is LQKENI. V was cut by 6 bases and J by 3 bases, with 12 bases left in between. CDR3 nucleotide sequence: TGTGCCAGCTCGAAAGGACAGAACTACGAGCAGTACTTC. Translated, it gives CASSKGQNYEQYF.

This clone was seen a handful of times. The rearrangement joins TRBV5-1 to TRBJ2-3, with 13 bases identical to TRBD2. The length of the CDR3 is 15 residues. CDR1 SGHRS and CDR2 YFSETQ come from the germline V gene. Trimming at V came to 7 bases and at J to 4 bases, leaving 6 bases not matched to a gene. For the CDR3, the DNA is TGCGCCAGCCGAAGGGGACTAGCGGGGCCAGATACGCAGTATTTT. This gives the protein CASRRGLAGPDTQYF.

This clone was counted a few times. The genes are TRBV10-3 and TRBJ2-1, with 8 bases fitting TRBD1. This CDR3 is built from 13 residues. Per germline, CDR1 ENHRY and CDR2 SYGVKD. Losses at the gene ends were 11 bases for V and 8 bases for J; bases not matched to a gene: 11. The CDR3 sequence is CAAAWTGYHEQFF. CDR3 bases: TGTGCCGCCGCTTGGACAGGGTATCATGAGCAGTTCTTC.

Here the CDR3 DNA reads TGTGCCAGCACCGTTACTTTGAACACCGGGGAGCTGTTTTTT. Translation gives CASTVTLNTGELFF. The chain uses TRBV6-6 and TRBJ2-2; D ambiguous. The V end was cut by 7 bases, the J end by 1 base, with 10 bases between. The germline gives CDR1 MNHNY, CDR2 SVGAGI (reference sequence). The CDR3 consists of 14 residues.

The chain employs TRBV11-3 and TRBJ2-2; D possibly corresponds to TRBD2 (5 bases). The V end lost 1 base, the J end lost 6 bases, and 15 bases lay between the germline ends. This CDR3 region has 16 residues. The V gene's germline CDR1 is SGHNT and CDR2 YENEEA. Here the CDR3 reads CASSLGLTSGAGELFF. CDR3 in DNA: TGTGCCAGCAGCTTAGGACTAACCTCCGGGGCCGGGGAGCTGTTTTTT.

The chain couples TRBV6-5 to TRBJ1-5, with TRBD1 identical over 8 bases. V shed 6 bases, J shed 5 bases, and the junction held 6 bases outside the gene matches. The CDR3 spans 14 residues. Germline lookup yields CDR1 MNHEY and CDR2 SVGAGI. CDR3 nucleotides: TGTGCCAGCAGACCGACAGGGGCTCATCAGCCCCAGCATTTT. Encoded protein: CASRPTGAHQPQHF.

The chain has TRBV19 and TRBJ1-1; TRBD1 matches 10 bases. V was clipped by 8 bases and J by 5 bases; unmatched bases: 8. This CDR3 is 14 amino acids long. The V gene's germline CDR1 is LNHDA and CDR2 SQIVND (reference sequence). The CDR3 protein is CASHDRGQKTEAFF. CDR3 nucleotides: TGTGCCAGTCATGACAGGGGGCAAAAAACTGAAGCTTTCTTT.

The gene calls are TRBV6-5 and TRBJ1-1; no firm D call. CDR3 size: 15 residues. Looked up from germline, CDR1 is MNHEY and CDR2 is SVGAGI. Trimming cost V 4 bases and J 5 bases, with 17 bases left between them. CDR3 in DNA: TGTGCCAGCAGTTCCGAGAGGAGGGCAAAAACTGAAGCTTTCTTT. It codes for CASSSERRAKTEAFF.

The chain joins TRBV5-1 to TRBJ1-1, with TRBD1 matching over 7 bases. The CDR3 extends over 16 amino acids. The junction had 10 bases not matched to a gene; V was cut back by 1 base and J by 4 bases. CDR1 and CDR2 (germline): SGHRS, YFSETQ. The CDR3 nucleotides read TGCGCCAGCAGCTTGATCGGAGGGGGCGTGACCACTGAAGCTTTCTTT. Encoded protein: CASSLIGGGVTTEAFF.

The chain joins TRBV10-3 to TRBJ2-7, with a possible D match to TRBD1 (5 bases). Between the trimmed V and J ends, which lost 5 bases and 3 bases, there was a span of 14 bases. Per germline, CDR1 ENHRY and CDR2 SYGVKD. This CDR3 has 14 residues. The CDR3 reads CAISSTASGYEQYF. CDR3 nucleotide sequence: TGTGCCATCAGTTCGACAGCGTCGGGCTACGAGCAGTACTTC.

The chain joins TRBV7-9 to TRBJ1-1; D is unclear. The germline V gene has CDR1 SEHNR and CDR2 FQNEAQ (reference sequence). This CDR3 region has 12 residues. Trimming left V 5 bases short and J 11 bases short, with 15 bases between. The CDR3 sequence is CASSPMGSGAFF. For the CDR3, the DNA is TGTGCCAGCAGCCCTATGGGTAGCGGGGCTTTCTTT.

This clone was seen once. CDR3 bases: TGTGCCAGCAGCTTAAGGACAGACGTCGAAAAACTGTTTTTT. This translates into CASSLRTDVEKLFF. The chain employs TRBV7-9 and TRBJ1-4, with D possibly being TRBD1 (6 bases). The CDR3 totals 14 residues. Trimming took 2 bases from V and 8 from J, leaving 12 bases between them. Germline CDR1 reads SEHNR; CDR2 reads FQNEAQ (reference sequence).

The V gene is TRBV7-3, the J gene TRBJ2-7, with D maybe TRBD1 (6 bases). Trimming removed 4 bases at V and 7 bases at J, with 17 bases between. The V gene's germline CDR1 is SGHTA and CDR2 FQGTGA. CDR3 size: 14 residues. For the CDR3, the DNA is TGTGCCAGCAGCTCACCTGGGACACCTTGGGAGCAGTACTTC. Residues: CASSSPGTPWEQYF.

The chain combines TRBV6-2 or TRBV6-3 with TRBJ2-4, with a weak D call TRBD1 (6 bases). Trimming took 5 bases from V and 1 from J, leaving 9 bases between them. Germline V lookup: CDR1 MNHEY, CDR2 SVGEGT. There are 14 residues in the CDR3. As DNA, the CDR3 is TGTGCCAGCAGTCCCGACAGGGCCAAAAACATTCAGTACTTC. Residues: CASSPDRAKNIQYF.

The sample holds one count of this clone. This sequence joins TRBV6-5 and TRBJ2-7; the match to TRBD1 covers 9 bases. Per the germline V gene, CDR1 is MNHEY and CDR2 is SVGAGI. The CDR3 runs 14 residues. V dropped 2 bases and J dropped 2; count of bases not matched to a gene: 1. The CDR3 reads CASSYGQGTYEQYF. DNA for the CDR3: TGTGCCAGCAGTTACGGACAGGGGACCTACGAGCAGTACTTC.

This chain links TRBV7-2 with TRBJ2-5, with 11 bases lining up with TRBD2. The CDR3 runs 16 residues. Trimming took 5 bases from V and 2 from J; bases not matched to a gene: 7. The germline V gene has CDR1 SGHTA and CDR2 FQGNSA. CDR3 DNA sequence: TGTGCCAGCAGCCAGCCACTAGCGGGGGTACAAGAGACCCAGTACTTC. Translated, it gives CASSQPLAGVQETQYF.

The CDR3 DNA reads TGTGCCAGCAGCCTGACAGGGCACACTGAAGCTTTCTTT. Its protein is CASSLTGHTEAFF. The chain combines TRBV5-6 with TRBJ1-1, with 7 positions matching TRBD1. The CDR3 extends over 13 amino acids. Per germline, CDR1 SGHDT and CDR2 YYEEEE. Trimming took 4 bases from V and 3 from J; bases not matched to a gene: 3.